These 21 T cell receptor beta chains originate from one sample sequenced in a study of T cell responses to AZD1222 COVID-19 vaccine. Clones were sequenced by immunoSEQ multiplex PCR, and TCRdb holds only the in-frame ones, with some missing. The sample holds about 140,000 clones; around 90% are singletons and the top ten take about 7.5%. The input for sequencing was peripheral blood, taken 28 days after the second dose of the MenACWY control vaccine. The source of these receptors is an adult who received the MenACWY meningococcal vaccine as a control.

J is TRBJ2-7 and V is TRBV5-1, with 10 bases lining up with TRBD2. The germline V gene encodes CDR1 SGHRS and CDR2 YFSETQ. The ends lost 5 bases at V and 7 bases at J; junction bases unmatched: 18. CDR3 length: 17 residues. CDR3 DNA: TGCGCCAGCAGTCCGGCTAGCGGGAGCCTCTCCGGGGGGGAGCAGTACTTC. This gives the protein CASSPASGSLSGGEQYF.

The chain uses TRBV25-1 and TRBJ1-2; D uncertain. This CDR3 spans 11 amino acids. Trimming removed 3 bases at V and 7 bases at J, with 6 bases between. CDR1 is MGHDK and CDR2 is SYGVNS in the germline V gene. CDR3 in amino acids: CASSDGVGYTF. The DNA of the CDR3 is TGTGCCAGCAGTGACGGGGTTGGCTACACCTTC.

The rearrangement uses TRBV9 and TRBJ2-1; D tentatively fits TRBD1 or TRBD2 (5 bases each). The CDR3 spans 18 residues. The germline V gene has CDR1 SGDLS and CDR2 YYNGEE. V gave up 0 bases and J gave up 0 bases, with 16 bases separating them. CDR3 loop: CASSVGGPMDSSYNEQFF. DNA of the CDR3: TGTGCCAGCAGCGTAGGGGGACCCATGGATAGCTCCTACAATGAGCAGTTCTTC.

The J gene is TRBJ1-5, the V gene TRBV19; D is possibly TRBD1 (5 bases). Trimming took off 7 bases at V and 2 bases at J, with 9 bases between the two ends. Germline V lookup: CDR1 LNHDA, CDR2 SQIVND (reference sequence). This CDR3 is 13 amino acids long. The CDR3 protein is CASTLGRNQPQHF. DNA for the CDR3: TGTGCCAGTACTCTGGGACGCAATCAGCCCCAGCATTTT.

This chain joins TRBV7-8 and TRBJ1-6; 9 positions agree with TRBD1. Germline values: CDR1 SGHVS, CDR2 FQNEAQ. This CDR3 spans 16 amino acids. V lost 5 bases to trimming and J lost 7 bases; unmatched junction nucleotides: 9. In nucleotides, the CDR3 is TGTGCCAGCAGCAAGCCGACAGGGGGAGAAAATTCACCCCTCCACTTT. Its translation is CASSKPTGGENSPLHF. The full variable domain, in which reference TRBV7-8 and TRBJ1-6 provide the parts outside the CDR3, is GAGVSQSPRYKVAKRGQDVALRCDPISGHVSLFWYQQALGQGPEFLTYFQNEAQLDKSGLPSDRFFAERPEGSVSTLKIQRTQQEDSAVYLCASSKPTGGENSPLHFGNGTRLTVT.

V and J are TRBV2 and TRBJ2-5; a possible D gene is TRBD2 (5 bases). The germline V gene encodes CDR1 SNHLY and CDR2 FYNNEI. The CDR3 is 13 amino acids. V gave up 6 bases and J gave up 7 bases, with 15 bases separating them. The CDR3 region has the DNA TGTGCCAGCAGGTCGGAGGCATCAGGGACCCAGTACTTC. It translates to CASRSEASGTQYF. The entire variable domain, with the rest obtained from reference TRBV2 and TRBJ2-5, is as follows: EPEVTQTPSHQVTQMGQEVILRCVPISNHLYFYWYRQILGQKVEFLVSFYNNEISEKSEIFDDQFSVERPDGSNFTLKIRSTKLEDSAMYFCASRSEASGTQYFGPGTRLLVL.

The rearrangement joins TRBV12-3 or TRBV12-4 to TRBJ2-7; D may be TRBD1 (5 bases). Deletions cut 6 bases from V and 2 bases from J, with 8 bases between. This CDR3 is built from 12 residues. CDR3 bases: TGTGCCAGCAGGGGGCGAGCCTACGAGCAGTACTTC. Its protein is CASRGRAYEQYF.

The chain joins TRBV19 to TRBJ2-1; the match to TRBD1 covers 8 bases. The length of the CDR3 is 15 residues. V shed 1 base, J shed 5 bases, and the junction held 4 bases outside the gene matches. Germline CDR1 reads LNHDA; CDR2 reads SQIVND (reference sequence). The CDR3 sequence is CASSIVTGGHNEQFF. In nucleotides, the CDR3 is TGTGCCAGTAGTATAGTTACAGGGGGTCACAATGAGCAGTTCTTC.

With respect to this clone: Because the CDR3's place on the DNA is in doubt, the DNA is left out and the CDR3 is given as listed by TCRdb. J is TRBJ1-2 and V is TRBV28; the table's D call TRBD1 went unverified against the DNA. The length of the CDR3 is 14 amino acids, counting both ends. Per germline, CDR1 MDHEN and CDR2 SYDVKM. The CDR3 sequence: CASSSSDRRGGYTF.

The V call is TRBV28, the J call TRBJ2-5, with D perhaps TRBD1 (6 bases). CDR3 length: 15 amino acids. Germline V lookup: CDR1 MDHEN, CDR2 SYDVKM. V lost 6 bases and J lost 7, with 21 bases in between. CDR3 in amino acids: CASRPTGRTQGTQYF. CDR3 nucleotide sequence: TGTGCCAGCAGGCCAACAGGGCGCACCCAGGGGACCCAGTACTTC.

This clone was seen only once. The chain has TRBV3-1 (or the pseudogene TRBV3-2) and TRBJ2-2; weak D call: TRBD2 (5 bases). Germline values: CDR1 LGHDT, CDR2 YNNKEL (reference sequence). This CDR3 is built from 22 residues. V was pared by 2 bases and J by 5 bases, with 33 bases between. The CDR3 region is CASSQNHGPHSPAPRGTGELFF. CDR3 bases: TGTGCCAGCAGCCAAAACCACGGACCACATAGCCCCGCGCCGAGAGGGACCGGGGAGCTGTTTTTT.

The chain employs TRBV11-2 and TRBJ2-5; 15 bases agree with TRBD2. CDR1 is SGHAT, CDR2 FQNNGV, per germline. This CDR3 has 17 residues. V was clipped by 5 bases and J by 6 bases; unmatched bases: 10. The CDR3, as DNA: TGTGCCAGCAGCCAACAAGGACTAGCGGGGGGGCGGCAGACCCAGTACTTC. This encodes CASSQQGLAGGRQTQYF. The full variable domain, completed using reference TRBV11-2 and TRBJ2-5, is EAGVAQSPRYKIIEKRQSVAFWCNPISGHATLYWYQQILGQGPKLLIQFQNNGVVDDSQLPKDRFSAERLKGVDSTLKIQPAKLEDSAVYLCASSQQGLAGGRQTQYFGPGTRLLVL.

This clone was recorded once. The J gene is TRBJ2-1, the V gene TRBV10-3; TRBD2 matches 9 bases. In germline, CDR1 is ENHRY, CDR2 SYGVKD. This CDR3 contains 20 residues. The V gene end was trimmed by 0 bases and the J gene end by 3 bases; junction bases not matched to a gene: 15. As DNA, the CDR3 is TGTGCCATCAGTGAGTCCTCAATATCGGGCGGGGGGGCCTTCTACAATGAGCAGTTCTTC. It specifies CAISESSISGGGAFYNEQFF.

The chain has TRBV19 and TRBJ2-2; 7 positions match TRBD1. Per the germline V gene, CDR1 is LNHDA and CDR2 is SQIVND (reference sequence). The V and J ends lost 5 bases and 5 bases, in that order; junction bases with no gene match: 5. The CDR3 has 14 amino acids. The CDR3 region is CASSPLQGTGELFF. The CDR3 DNA follows: TGTGCCAGTAGTCCCTTACAGGGGACCGGGGAGCTGTTTTTT.

The chain is built from TRBV6-5 and TRBJ2-1; 7 nucleotides agree with TRBD2. The CDR3 has 15 amino acids. Unmatched junction bases numbered 6, after V lost 2 bases and J lost 5 bases. Germline CDR1 is MNHEY and CDR2 is SVGAGI. CDR3 in amino acids: CASSYKRGLHNEQFF. DNA of the CDR3: TGTGCCAGCAGTTACAAGCGGGGCCTGCACAATGAGCAGTTCTTC.

V is TRBV24-1 and J is TRBJ2-6; D may correspond to TRBD1 or TRBD2 (5 bases each). Germline values: CDR1 KGHDR, CDR2 SFDVKD. V was clipped by 4 bases and J by 0 bases, with 15 bases between them. The CDR3 consists of 18 residues. CDR3 region: CATSDAGTDNSGANVLTF. The CDR3 region has the DNA TGTGCCACCAGTGACGCCGGGACGGATAACTCTGGGGCCAACGTCCTGACTTTC.

J is TRBJ2-6 and V is TRBV6-2 or TRBV6-3, with a weak D call TRBD1 (5 bases). This CDR3 has 16 amino acids. Trimming cost V 6 bases and J 2 bases, with 14 bases left between them. Per germline, CDR1 MNHEY and CDR2 SVGEGT. The CDR3 DNA reads TGTGCCAGCAGCCACCTTTCGACAGCTGGGGCCAACGTCCTGACTTTC. This gives the protein CASSHLSTAGANVLTF.

The chain recombines TRBV6-2 or TRBV6-3 with TRBJ2-7; 8 bases match TRBD1. The CDR3 loop spans 14 amino acids. Per the germline V gene, CDR1 is MNHEY and CDR2 is SVGEGT. V was pared by 5 bases and J by 5 bases, with 8 bases of the junction left unmatched. CDR3 nucleotide sequence: TGTGCCAGCAGTCCGGACAGGGACGGGCACGAGCAGTACTTC. Protein sequence: CASSPDRDGHEQYF.

The V and J genes are TRBV14 and TRBJ2-7, with TRBD1 matching over 9 bases. Losses at the gene ends were 4 bases for V and 1 base for J; bases not matched to a gene: 5. The CDR3 has 15 amino acids. Per germline, CDR1 SGHDN and CDR2 FVKESK. CDR3 in DNA: TGTGCCAGCAGCCCTATCGGGACAGGGTCCTACGAGCAGTACTTC. Translation: CASSPIGTGSYEQYF.

The rearrangement joins TRBV6-1 to TRBJ1-1, with D possibly being TRBD1 (5 bases). The CDR3 is made up of 14 amino acids. Germline assignment: CDR1 MNHNS and CDR2 SASEGT. The V end was cut by 10 bases, the J end by 4 bases, with 19 bases between. The CDR3 coding sequence is TGTGCCACTCACCCCCCCAGTGGGGCCACTGAAGCTTTCTTT. As protein: CATHPPSGATEAFF.

The V gene is TRBV6-2 or TRBV6-3, the J gene TRBJ2-3, with TRBD1 matching over 9 bases. Germline CDR1 reads MNHEY; CDR2 reads SVGEGT. V was pared by 4 bases and J by 1 base, with 6 bases of the junction left unmatched. This CDR3 has 16 residues. The chain's CDR3 is CASSSHWTGGTDTQYF. CDR3 in DNA: TGTGCCAGCAGTTCCCATTGGACAGGGGGCACAGATACGCAGTATTTT.